Reported below is one TCR beta chain. The data derive from a study of CD8 T cells in Susac syndrome. About 0.5 to 1 ug RNA was reverse transcribed with random hexamers. TCRdb fed the immunoSEQ multiplex PCR reads into MiXCR, producing one record per CDR3 protein. The table has 100,000 to 150,000 distinct CDR3 sequences, 85% to 95% seen once. With 2 bases clipped from V and 5 bases from J, the junction kept 5 bases outside the gene matches. The CDR3 is made up of 14 amino acids. The germline V gene has CDR1 SGHRS and CDR2 YFSETQ. Sample: CD4+ T cells from PBMCs. The chain is built from TRBV5-1 and TRBJ2-7, with 9 nucleotides matching TRBD1. The sequence derives from a human donor with multiple sclerosis. The CDR3 loop reads CASSLGQGRNEQYF. CDR3 bases: TGCGCCAGCAGCTTAGGACAGGGGCGGAACGAGCAGTACTTC.